This T cell receptor (beta chain) came from a study of cytomegalovirus exposure and HLA in healthy donors. Findings of the study overall: The study designated roughly 160 TCR beta chains cytomegalovirus-associated. Based on reports, TCR beta sequences accurately predicted HLA-A and HLA-B alleles for most subjects. In a later analysis, at a false discovery rate of 0.05, roughly 18,000 TCR beta sequences were associated with HLA alleles. Presence/absence comparisons presumed near-even sequencing depth among donors.

Use of 60 Vbeta and 13 Jbeta primers characterized the PCR. The data were produced by immunoSEQ multiplex PCR, yet TCRdb's version contains in-frame clones alone and is incomplete. Its table lists 53,000 or so clones. This CDR3 has 18 amino acids. In germline, CDR1 is SGHDN, CDR2 FVKESK. Unmatched junction bases numbered 5, after V lost 1 base and J lost 0 bases. Worth noting for this clone: Its antigen is currently unknown.

Sequencing used PBMCs. The sequence derives from a man in his late teens or twenties in good health and CMV-seropositive. This chain joins TRBV14 and TRBJ2-6; TRBD1 aligns across 8 bases. This chain's CDR3 is CASSQAWDRSSGANVLTF. The CDR3 DNA is TGTGCCAGCAGCCAAGCTTGGGACAGGAGCTCTGGGGCCAACGTCCTGACTTTC.